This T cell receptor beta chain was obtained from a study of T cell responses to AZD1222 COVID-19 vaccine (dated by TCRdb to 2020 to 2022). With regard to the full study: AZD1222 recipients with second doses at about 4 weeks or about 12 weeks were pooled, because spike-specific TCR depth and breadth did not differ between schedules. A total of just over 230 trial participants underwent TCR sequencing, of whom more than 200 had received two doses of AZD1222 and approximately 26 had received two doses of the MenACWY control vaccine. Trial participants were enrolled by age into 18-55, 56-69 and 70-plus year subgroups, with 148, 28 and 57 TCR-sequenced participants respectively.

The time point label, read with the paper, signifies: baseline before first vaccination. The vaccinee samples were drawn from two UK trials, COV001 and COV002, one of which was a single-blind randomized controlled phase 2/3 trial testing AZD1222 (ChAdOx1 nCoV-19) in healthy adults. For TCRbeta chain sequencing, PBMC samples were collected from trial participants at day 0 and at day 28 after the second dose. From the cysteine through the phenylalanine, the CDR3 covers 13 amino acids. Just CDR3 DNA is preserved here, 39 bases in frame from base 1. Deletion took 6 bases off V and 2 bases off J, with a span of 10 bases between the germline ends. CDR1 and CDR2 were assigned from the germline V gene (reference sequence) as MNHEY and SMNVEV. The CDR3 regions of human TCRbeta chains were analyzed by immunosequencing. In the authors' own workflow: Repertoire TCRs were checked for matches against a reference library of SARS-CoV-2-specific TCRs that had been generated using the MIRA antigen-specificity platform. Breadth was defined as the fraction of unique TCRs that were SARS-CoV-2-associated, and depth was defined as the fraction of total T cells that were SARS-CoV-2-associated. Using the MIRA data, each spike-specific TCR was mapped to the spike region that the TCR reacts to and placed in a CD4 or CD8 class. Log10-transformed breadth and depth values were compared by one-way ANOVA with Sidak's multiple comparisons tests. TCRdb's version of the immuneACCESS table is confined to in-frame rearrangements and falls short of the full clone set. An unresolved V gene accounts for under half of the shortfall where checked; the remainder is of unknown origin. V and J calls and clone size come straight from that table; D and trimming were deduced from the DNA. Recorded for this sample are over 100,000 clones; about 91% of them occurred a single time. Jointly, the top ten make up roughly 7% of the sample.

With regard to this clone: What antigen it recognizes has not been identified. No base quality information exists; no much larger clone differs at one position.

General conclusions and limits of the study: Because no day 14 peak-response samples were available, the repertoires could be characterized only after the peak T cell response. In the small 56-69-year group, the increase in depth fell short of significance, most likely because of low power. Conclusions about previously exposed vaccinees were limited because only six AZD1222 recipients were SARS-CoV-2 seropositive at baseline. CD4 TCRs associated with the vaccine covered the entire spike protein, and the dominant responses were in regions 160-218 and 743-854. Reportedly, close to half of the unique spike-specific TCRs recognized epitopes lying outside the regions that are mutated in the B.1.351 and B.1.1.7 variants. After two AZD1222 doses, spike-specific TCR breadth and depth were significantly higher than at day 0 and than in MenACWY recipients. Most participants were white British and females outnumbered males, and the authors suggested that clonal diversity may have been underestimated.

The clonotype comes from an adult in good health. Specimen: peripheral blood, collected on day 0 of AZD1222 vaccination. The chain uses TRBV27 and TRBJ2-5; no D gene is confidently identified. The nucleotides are TGTGCCAGCAGCGCCCACACGCAAGAGACCCAGTACTTC. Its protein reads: CASSAHTQETQYF.